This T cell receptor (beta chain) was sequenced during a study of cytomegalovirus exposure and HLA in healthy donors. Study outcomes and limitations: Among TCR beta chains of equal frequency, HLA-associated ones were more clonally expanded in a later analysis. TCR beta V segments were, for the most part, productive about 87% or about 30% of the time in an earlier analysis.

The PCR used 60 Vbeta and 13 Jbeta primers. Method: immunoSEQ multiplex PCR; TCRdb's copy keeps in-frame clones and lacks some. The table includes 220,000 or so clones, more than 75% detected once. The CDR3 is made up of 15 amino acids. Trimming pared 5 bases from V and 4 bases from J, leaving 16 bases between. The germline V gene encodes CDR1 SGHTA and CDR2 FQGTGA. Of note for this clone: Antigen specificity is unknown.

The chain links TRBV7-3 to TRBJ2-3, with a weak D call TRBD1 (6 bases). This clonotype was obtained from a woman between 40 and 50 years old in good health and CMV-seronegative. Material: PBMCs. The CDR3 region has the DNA TGTGCCAGCAGCCCCGGCAGGCAGGGGCCAGATACGCAGTATTTT. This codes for CASSPGRQGPDTQYF.